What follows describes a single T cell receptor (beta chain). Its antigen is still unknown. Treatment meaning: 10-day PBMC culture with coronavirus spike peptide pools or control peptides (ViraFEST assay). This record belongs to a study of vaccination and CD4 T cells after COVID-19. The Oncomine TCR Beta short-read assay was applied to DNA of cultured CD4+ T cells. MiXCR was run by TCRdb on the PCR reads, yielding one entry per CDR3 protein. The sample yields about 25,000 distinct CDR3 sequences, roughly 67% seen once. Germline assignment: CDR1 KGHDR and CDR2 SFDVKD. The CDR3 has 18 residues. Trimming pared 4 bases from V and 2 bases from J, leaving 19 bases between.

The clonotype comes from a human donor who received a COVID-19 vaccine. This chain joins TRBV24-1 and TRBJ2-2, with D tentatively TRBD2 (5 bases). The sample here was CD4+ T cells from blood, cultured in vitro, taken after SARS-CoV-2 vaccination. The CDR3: CATSDHPGEDRNTGELFF. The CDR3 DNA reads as TGTGCCACCAGTGACCATCCCGGGGAAGATAGAAACACCGGGGAGCTGTTTTTT.